This T cell receptor beta chain was recorded in a study of blood T cell repertoires in COVID-19. Study as a whole: Specimens from acute and convalescent COVID-19 originated in the United States, Italy and Spain.

Measured with immunoSEQ multiplex PCR; TCRdb has only the in-frame clones, and not every one. The table has under 350,000 clones, around 87% seen once. This receptor was obtained from a man in his 70s with acute or convalescent COVID-19. The source material was peripheral blood.

Here the CDR3 reads CASVDSLNSPLHF. The CDR3 bases are TGTGCCAGCGTAGACAGTTTAAATTCACCCCTCCACTTT. The chain has TRBV28 and TRBJ1-6; maybe TRBD1 (5 bases). Germline V gives CDR1 MDHEN, CDR2 SYDVKM. V lost 8 bases and J lost 7, with 12 bases in between. This CDR3 comprises 13 residues.